These T cell receptor beta chains were read from a single sample in a study of blood T cell repertoires in COVID-19. Sequencing used immunoSEQ multiplex PCR; TCRdb keeps in-frame clones, though not all of them. The sample has a few hundred thousand clones, around 85% seen once. Specimen: peripheral blood. These receptors originate from a man aged 50-59 years with active or convalescent COVID-19. Each CDR3 is given with its conserved first and last residue. A D gene is named only where the DNA matches it firmly.

j_call	v_call	d_call	cdr3_aa
TRBJ2-1	TRBV11-2	TRBD2	CASSLAGTSGNEQFF
TRBJ2-7	TRBV15	-	CATSRERGYEQYF
TRBJ2-1	TRBV7-2	-	CASSSRGTAGNEQFF
TRBJ2-1	TRBV7-9	-	CASSFSVATEQFF
TRBJ2-3	TRBV6-5	-	CANTSAGNTQYF
TRBJ2-5	TRBV6-1	-	CASSWTNQETQYF
TRBJ1-2	TRBV3-1/TRBV3-2	TRBD1	CASSPGTGPNYGYTF
TRBJ1-1	TRBV6-1	-	CASSDLGNTEAFF
TRBJ2-1	TRBV5-1	TRBD2	CASSTTSGSVEQFF
TRBJ2-7	TRBV27	TRBD2	CASSRGLAGGPEYEQYF
TRBJ1-4	TRBV7-9	TRBD1	CASSLEGQYEKLFF
TRBJ1-3	TRBV10-3	TRBD1	CAIRGTGKGTGSGNTIYF
TRBJ2-5	TRBV7-2	-	CASSLGSQAGETQYF
TRBJ2-1	TRBV5-1	TRBD2	CASSLVASGGLRNEQFF
TRBJ2-7	TRBV6-1	TRBD1	CASSEVGRGISEQYF